The 18 T cell receptor beta chains in this list originate from one sample, sequenced in a study of T cells in Graves' hyperthyroidism and ophthalmopathy. TCR beta CDR3 regions were amplified from RNA transcripts. Researchers ran a first-round RT-PCR on the TCR CDR3 using the HTBI primer set. One entry per CDR3 protein results from TCRdb running MiXCR on the multiplex PCR reads. Counted here are fewer than 450,000 distinct CDR3 sequences, roughly a sixth occurring once; the ten biggest clones make up 30% to 40%. The specimen sequenced was blood. The receptors were gathered from a woman under 40 with Graves' hyperthyroidism that later progressed to Graves' ophthalmopathy.

The rearrangement uses TRBV27 and TRBJ2-3, with TRBD2 matching over 11 bases. V lost 6 bases, J lost 2 bases, and 1 base stayed unmatched. CDR3 size: 14 residues. CDR1 MNHEY and CDR2 SMNVEV come from the germline V gene (reference sequence). CDR3 amino acids: CASRLAGATDTQYF. The CDR3 coding sequence is TGTGCCAGCAGACTAGCGGGGGCCACAGATACGCAGTATTTT.

This clonotype has ten or more counts. The chain links TRBV10-3 to TRBJ1-1; the D gene is possibly TRBD1 (6 bases). CDR3 size: 13 residues. CDR1 is ENHRY and CDR2 is SYGVKD in the germline V gene. The germline V and J ends were trimmed by 6 bases and 1 base, with 9 bases remaining between them. The CDR3 coding sequence is TGTGCCATCAGCCCGACAGGGAACACTGAAGCTTTCTTT. Translated: CAISPTGNTEAFF.

This clonotype was observed at least ten times. This rearrangement joins TRBV11-1 to TRBJ2-7; a weak D match, TRBD1 (6 bases). The germline V gene encodes CDR1 SGHAT and CDR2 FQDESV (reference sequence). The germline V and J ends were trimmed by 8 bases and 4 bases, with 12 bases remaining between them. The CDR3 has 12 amino acids. CDR3 in DNA: TGTGCCAGCGGGAAGGGGGAGTACGAGCAGTACTTC. Translated: CASGKGEYEQYF.

This clonotype has ten or more counts. V and J are TRBV20-1 and TRBJ1-2, with 7 bases aligning to TRBD1. V lost 7 bases to trimming and J lost 10 bases; unmatched junction nucleotides: 12. Germline lookup yields CDR1 DFQATT and CDR2 SNEGSKA (reference sequence). This CDR3 spans 12 amino acids. Here the CDR3 DNA reads TGCAGTGTTTCGACAGGGAGGAACCACTACACCTTC. Translating it yields CSVSTGRNHYTF.

The chain recombines TRBV27 with TRBJ1-5; TRBD1 matches at 7 bases. Germline V gene data show CDR1 as MNHEY and CDR2 as SMNVEV (reference sequence). The CDR3 is made up of 15 amino acids. With V trimmed by 3 bases and J by 3 bases, 5 bases remained unmatched. This CDR3 reads CASSFSGTDNQPQHF. The CDR3 DNA reads TGTGCCAGCAGTTTTTCGGGGACAGACAATCAGCCCCAGCATTTT.

This chain connects TRBV28 to TRBJ2-7; possible D gene TRBD1, 6 bases. The CDR3 is 14 amino acids. The V and J ends lost 2 bases and 2 bases respectively, with 10 bases between them. CDR1 MDHEN and CDR2 SYDVKM come from the germline V gene. In DNA, the CDR3 is TGTGCCAGCAGTTTAAGACAGGAGACCTACGAGCAGTACTTC. Its protein product is CASSLRQETYEQYF.

This clonotype has a count of ten or more. V usage is TRBV28 and J usage is TRBJ2-3, with 7 bases fitting TRBD1. The trim removed 6 bases at V and 1 base at J, leaving 1 base unmatched. The V gene's germline CDR1 is MDHEN and CDR2 SYDVKM. The CDR3 length is 13 residues. This chain's CDR3 is CASRGTGTDTQYF. The CDR3 DNA sequence: TGTGCCAGCAGAGGGACAGGCACAGATACGCAGTATTTT.

This clonotype occurred many times. The V call is TRBV10-2, the J call TRBJ2-5; D unresolved. Germline loops: CDR1 WSHSY, CDR2 SAAADI. CDR3 size: 13 residues. V dropped 4 bases and J dropped 7 bases, with 13 bases sitting between them. The CDR3 protein is CASSGAARLTQYF. In nucleotides, the CDR3 is TGCGCCAGCAGTGGGGCTGCCAGGTTGACCCAGTACTTC.

This clonotype was seen ten or more times. This chain joins TRBV6-1 and TRBJ2-7; TRBD2 agrees at 7 bases. The CDR3 is 15 amino acids. V trimming: 6 bases; J trimming: 1 base; junction bases outside the gene matches: 9. CDR1 MNHNS and CDR2 SASEGT come from the germline V gene. In DNA, the CDR3 is TGTGCCAGCAGGAGTCCTGGGGAGGGTTCCTACGAGCAGTACTTC. This translates into CASRSPGEGSYEQYF.

This clonotype was counted a few times. This chain links TRBV6-1 with TRBJ2-6, with TRBD1 identical over 8 bases. This CDR3 is built from 15 residues. With V trimmed by 3 bases and J by 4 bases, 2 bases remained unmatched. Germline assignment: CDR1 MNHNS and CDR2 SASEGT. Here the CDR3 DNA reads TGTGCCAGCAGTGAGACAGGGGCCGGGGCCAACGTCCTGACTTTC. Amino acid sequence: CASSETGAGANVLTF.

CDR3 protein: CASSGQGLAVNEQFF. For the CDR3, the DNA is TGTGCCAGCAGCGGACAGGGTTTGGCAGTCAATGAGCAGTTCTTC. V is TRBV11-2 and J is TRBJ2-1, with 8 bases that match TRBD1. Germline V gene data show CDR1 as SGHAT and CDR2 as FQNNGV. The CDR3 is 15 amino acids. The junction had 9 bases not matched to a gene; V was cut back by 5 bases and J by 6 bases. Complete variable domain (other parts from reference TRBV11-2 and TRBJ2-1): EAGVAQSPRYKIIEKRQSVAFWCNPISGHATLYWYQQILGQGPKLLIQFQNNGVVDDSQLPKDRFSAERLKGVDSTLKIQPAKLEDSAVYLCASSGQGLAVNEQFFGPGTRLTVL.

This clonotype was observed many times. The chain employs TRBV2 and TRBJ1-6; 7 nucleotides line up with TRBD1. The germline gives CDR1 SNHLY, CDR2 FYNNEI. This CDR3 contains 20 residues. The V gene end was trimmed by 6 bases and the J gene end by 9 bases; junction bases not matched to a gene: 26. CDR3 DNA: TGTGCCAGCAGCTTCGTAGGACAGGCCTTGGCCCTCTTCGGGGGTTCACCCCTCCACTTT. This encodes CASSFVGQALALFGGSPLHF.

The gene calls are TRBV4-1 and TRBJ2-5; no reliable D call. CDR3 length equals 15 residues. The germline gives CDR1 MGHRA, CDR2 YSYEKL. V gave up 0 bases and J gave up 2 bases, with 10 bases separating them. The CDR3 nucleotides are TGCGCCAGCAGCCAAGATCAGGCTCTACAAGAGACCCAGTACTTC. It is translated as CASSQDQALQETQYF.

There are many counts of this clonotype. The chain recombines TRBV7-2 with TRBJ1-2; D gene unclear. Germline V gene lookup returns CDR1 SGHTA and CDR2 FQGNSA. Trimming pared 4 bases from V and 4 bases from J, leaving 13 bases between. This CDR3 spans 14 amino acids. This CDR3 reads CASSSRRNFYGYTF. The CDR3 coding sequence is TGTGCCAGCAGCTCCCGACGGAACTTCTATGGCTACACCTTC.

This clonotype was seen ten or more times. The genes are TRBV2 and TRBJ2-1; TRBD1 agrees at 8 bases. The CDR3 is 13 amino acids. Germline V gene lookup returns CDR1 SNHLY and CDR2 FYNNEI. The V and J ends lost 8 bases and 9 bases, in that order; junction bases with no gene match: 9. CDR3: CASGKDRVGEQFF. As DNA, the CDR3 is TGTGCCAGCGGGAAGGACAGGGTAGGTGAGCAGTTCTTC. The full variable domain, completed using reference TRBV2 and TRBJ2-1, is EPEVTQTPSHQVTQMGQEVILRCVPISNHLYFYWYRQILGQKVEFLVSFYNNEISEKSEIFDDQFSVERPDGSNFTLKIRSTKLEDSAMYFCASGKDRVGEQFFGPGTRLTVL.

The sample holds a few counts of this clonotype. The V and J genes are TRBV3-1 and TRBJ2-7, with 10 bases matching TRBD2. The CDR3 loop spans 17 amino acids. Germline-derived CDR1 and CDR2 are LGHDT and YNNKEL (reference sequence). V lost 4 bases to trimming and J lost 4 bases; unmatched junction nucleotides: 13. The CDR3 here is CASSPIRSGRALYEQYF. The CDR3 DNA is TGTGCCAGCAGCCCTATACGGAGCGGGAGGGCCTTATACGAGCAGTACTTC.

This clonotype was observed a handful of times. The chain is built from TRBV11-2 and TRBJ2-2; 10 bases align to TRBD1. The CDR3 is made up of 15 amino acids. V lost 4 bases, J lost 6 bases, and 5 bases stayed unmatched. Germline V lookup: CDR1 SGHAT, CDR2 FQNNGV. In nucleotides, the CDR3 is TGTGCCAGCAGCTCATGGGACAGGGGCGCCGGGGAGCTGTTTTTT. Translated, it gives CASSSWDRGAGELFF.

This clonotype appeared once. V is TRBV6-9 and J is TRBJ1-1, with 7 bases aligning to TRBD1. In germline, CDR1 is MNHGY, CDR2 SVAAGI. V trimming: 4 bases; J trimming: 0 bases; junction bases outside the gene matches: 5. This CDR3 contains 15 residues. The CDR3 DNA is TGTGCCAGCAGTTCGAGACAGGGTATGAACACTGAAGCTTTCTTT. Amino acids: CASSSRQGMNTEAFF.